This passage covers 22 T cell receptor beta chains from one sample sequenced in a study of blood T cell repertoires in COVID-19. Assay used: immunoSEQ multiplex PCR; TCRdb lists only in-frame clones, some missing. The sample lists around 150,000 clones; approximately 86% were seen once. Sequenced input: peripheral blood. The source is a man younger than 35 with acute or convalescent COVID-19.

A few counts support this clone. The V and J genes are TRBV30 and TRBJ2-1; D is perhaps TRBD2 (5 bases). Deletions cut 3 bases from V and 6 bases from J, with 21 bases between. Germline V gives CDR1 GTSNPN, CDR2 SVGIG (reference sequence). CDR3 length: 16 residues. The CDR3 loop is CAWSERLSQGGNEQFF. DNA of the CDR3: TGTGCCTGGAGCGAACGACTATCACAAGGAGGCAATGAGCAGTTCTTC.

The chain has TRBV7-8 and TRBJ1-5, with D possibly TRBD1 on 5 matching bases. Trimming left V 5 bases short and J 3 bases short, with 14 bases between. The CDR3 covers 15 residues. Germline CDR1 and CDR2: SGHVS and FQNEAQ. CDR3 sequence: CASSIRVMDNQPQHF. The CDR3 nucleotides read TGTGCCAGCAGCATCAGGGTTATGGACAATCAGCCCCAGCATTTT.

The chain recombines TRBV28 with TRBJ2-3; no clear D gene. Looked up from germline, CDR1 is MDHEN and CDR2 is SYDVKM. The CDR3 runs 14 residues. V was cut by 4 bases and J by 3 bases, with 11 bases left in between. CDR3 nucleotides: TGTGCCAGCAGTTCCCAACAGATAACAGATACGCAGTATTTT. Amino acid sequence: CASSSQQITDTQYF.

The chain has TRBV7-2 and TRBJ1-5, with 8 bases fitting TRBD1. The germline V gene encodes CDR1 SGHTA and CDR2 FQGNSA. The CDR3 spans 15 residues. Losses at the gene ends were 3 bases for V and 4 bases for J; bases not matched to a gene: 5. CDR3 protein: CASSLGDRRNQPQHF. The CDR3 DNA is TGTGCCAGCAGCTTGGGGGACAGGCGGAATCAGCCCCAGCATTTT.

This clone appeared once. V and J are TRBV30 and TRBJ1-2; possibly TRBD1 for D (6 bases). The CDR3 is 16 residues long. Germline CDR1 and CDR2: GTSNPN and SVGIG (reference sequence). The V gene lost 3 bases and the J gene lost 4 bases, with 21 bases spanning the gap. CDR3 residues: CAWSETGQTRLYGYTF. Here the CDR3 DNA reads TGTGCCTGGAGCGAGACTGGACAGACTCGACTCTATGGCTACACCTTC.

J is TRBJ2-3 and V is TRBV20-1, with 9 bases fitting TRBD2. The V and J ends lost 3 bases and 5 bases, in that order; junction bases with no gene match: 6. Germline assignment: CDR1 DFQATT and CDR2 SNEGSKA (reference sequence). This CDR3 is 14 amino acids long. CDR3 residues: CSASWRGGGDTQYF. CDR3 bases: TGCAGTGCTAGTTGGCGGGGGGGAGGAGATACGCAGTATTTT.

The genes are TRBV5-8 and TRBJ2-3; D gene unclear. Germline CDR1 reads SGHTS; CDR2 reads YDEGEE. The CDR3 is made up of 13 amino acids. The ends were cut back, 0 bases at V and 3 bases at J, with 5 bases in the middle. The CDR3 bases are TGTGCCAGCAGCTTGGCAGAAACAGATACGCAGTATTTT. Translating it yields CASSLAETDTQYF.

A few counts support this clone. V is TRBV28 and J is TRBJ2-1, with 8 bases that match TRBD1. The CDR3 totals 14 residues. CDR1 MDHEN and CDR2 SYDVKM come from the germline V gene. J lost 2 bases, V lost 9 bases, and 6 bases had no gene match. CDR3 amino acids: CASRQGSPYNEQFF. In nucleotides, the CDR3 is TGTGCCAGTCGACAGGGGTCACCCTACAATGAGCAGTTCTTC.

This chain links TRBV5-1 with TRBJ1-2, with 9 bases matching TRBD1. Germline loops: CDR1 SGHRS, CDR2 YFSETQ. The CDR3 is 14 amino acids. After removal of 4 bases from V and 4 bases from J, the junction contained 5 bases not matched to a gene. The CDR3 nucleotides read TGCGCCAGCAGCACAGGGGGCTCGGGCTATGGCTACACCTTC. It is translated as CASSTGGSGYGYTF.

This sequence joins TRBV18 and TRBJ2-1; TRBD1 agrees at 9 bases. The germline V gene has CDR1 KGHSH and CDR2 LQKENI. J lost 7 bases, V lost 1 base, and 11 bases had no gene match. CDR3 size: 17 residues. In DNA form, the CDR3 reads TGTGCCAGCTCACCACGAGTTACCGGGACAGGGAGTAATGAGCAGTTCTTC. Amino acid sequence: CASSPRVTGTGSNEQFF.

This chain connects TRBV11-2 to TRBJ1-1; D may be TRBD1 (6 bases). In germline, CDR1 is SGHAT, CDR2 FQNNGV. The CDR3 has 14 residues. V was trimmed by 1 base and J by 0 bases, leaving 6 bases between them. The CDR3 spells CASSLGQVNTEAFF. The CDR3 DNA reads TGTGCCAGCAGCTTAGGACAGGTGAACACTGAAGCTTTCTTT.

Notes on this clone: One junction end does not reproduce the germline sequence, and a read error may be involved. The chain recombines TRBV9 with TRBJ2-7, with TRBD1 matching over 10 bases. The germline V gene has CDR1 SGDLS and CDR2 YYNGEE. CDR3 length: 13 amino acids. CDR3 amino acids: CASSSGTGDFLHF. CDR3 DNA: TGTGCCAGCAGCTCCGGGACAGGGGATTTCTTGCACTTC.

The chain is built from TRBV11-3 and TRBJ2-1; D possibly corresponds to TRBD1 (7 bases). The V end lost 0 bases, the J end lost 6 bases, and 18 bases lay between the germline ends. The germline CDR1 and CDR2 sequences are SGHNT and YENEEA. The CDR3 totals 17 residues. CDR3 DNA sequence: TGTGCCAGCAGCTTAGATCAAGTCGGGCAGGGGGGCAATGAGCAGTTCTTC. Its translation: CASSLDQVGQGGNEQFF. The whole variable domain, remainder taken from reference TRBV11-3 and TRBJ2-1, is EAGVVQSPRYKIIEKKQPVAFWCNPISGHNTLYWYLQNLGQGPELLIRYENEEAVDDSQLPKDRFSAERLKGVDSTLKIQPAELGDSAVYLCASSLDQVGQGGNEQFFGPGTRLTVL.

This chain uses TRBV6-5 with TRBJ1-3; no firm D call. V was cut by 6 bases and J by 0 bases, with 6 bases left in between. Germline CDR1 is MNHEY and CDR2 is SVGAGI. CDR3 length: 13 residues. The CDR3 DNA reads as TGTGCCAGCAGGAGAAACTCTGGAAACACCATATATTTT. Translation: CASRRNSGNTIYF.

The rearrangement links TRBV20-1 to TRBJ1-6; no definite D call. The CDR3 is made up of 13 amino acids. Germline CDR1 is DFQATT and CDR2 is SNEGSKA (reference sequence). V lost 3 bases to trimming and J lost 5 bases, with 8 bases between them. The CDR3 region is CSASSRNNSPLHF. The DNA for the CDR3 is TGCAGTGCTAGTTCCAGGAATAATTCACCCCTCCACTTT.

The J gene is TRBJ2-6, the V gene TRBV5-6; no clear D. The germline V and J ends were trimmed by 1 base and 0 bases, with 5 bases remaining between them. Germline lookup yields CDR1 SGHDT and CDR2 YYEEEE. This CDR3 is built from 15 residues. The CDR3 region has the DNA TGTGCCAGCAGCTTGCGGTCCTCTGGGGCCAACGTCCTGACTTTC. It yields the protein CASSLRSSGANVLTF. The full variable domain, its missing parts supplied by reference TRBV5-6 and TRBJ2-6, is DAGVTQSPTHLIKTRGQQVTLRCSPKSGHDTVSWYQQALGQGPQFIFQYYEEEERQRGNFPDRFSGHQFPNYSSELNVNALLLGDSALYLCASSLRSSGANVLTFGAGSRLTVL.

The chain has TRBV30 and TRBJ1-6; D possibly corresponds to TRBD1 (6 bases). Germline values: CDR1 GTSNPN, CDR2 SVGIG (reference sequence). V was cut by 1 base and J by 6 bases, with 10 bases left in between. The CDR3 length is 14 residues. CDR3 sequence (DNA): TGTGCCTGGAGTGCTGGACAGCTTAATTCACCCCTCCACTTT. This encodes CAWSAGQLNSPLHF. Together with reference TRBV30 and TRBJ1-6, the CDR3 gives the full variable domain: SQTIHQWPATLVQPVGSPLSLECTVEGTSNPNLYWYRQAAGRGLQLLFYSVGIGQISSEVPQNLSASRPQDRQFILSSKKLLLSDSGFYLCAWSAGQLNSPLHFGNGTRLTVT.

The genes are TRBV5-6 and TRBJ2-2; 13 bases agree with TRBD2. Germline CDR1 reads SGHDT; CDR2 reads YYEEEE. The CDR3 extends over 16 amino acids. V dropped 4 bases and J dropped 4; count of bases not matched to a gene: 4. The CDR3 here is CASSRLAGGPTGELFF. The DNA of the CDR3 is TGTGCCAGCAGCCGACTAGCGGGGGGCCCCACCGGGGAGCTGTTTTTT.

This chain connects TRBV30 to TRBJ2-5, with 11 bases lining up with TRBD2. Germline CDR1 reads GTSNPN; CDR2 reads SVGIG (reference sequence). With 0 bases clipped from V and 5 bases from J, the junction kept 5 bases outside the gene matches. The CDR3 is 15 residues long. CDR3 protein: CAWSVLSGGAETQYF. In DNA form, the CDR3 reads TGTGCCTGGAGTGTACTTAGCGGGGGGGCCGAGACCCAGTACTTC.

This chain connects TRBV19 to TRBJ2-3; 8 bases line up with TRBD1. With V trimmed by 6 bases and J by 5 bases, 4 bases remained unmatched. Germline assignment: CDR1 LNHDA and CDR2 SQIVND (reference sequence). The CDR3 sequence is 13 residues long. CDR3 nucleotides: TGTGCCAGTAGCCGACAGGGGAGAGATACGCAGTATTTT. This gives the protein CASSRQGRDTQYF.

The genes are TRBV30 and TRBJ1-1; no firm D call. Trimming removed 0 bases from V and 2 bases from J, with 16 bases in between. CDR1 and CDR2 (germline): GTSNPN, SVGIG (reference sequence). The length of the CDR3 is 16 residues. The CDR3 region has the DNA TGTGCCTGGAGTGTACACCGAGGACTAGGTAACACTGAAGCTTTCTTT. Translating it yields CAWSVHRGLGNTEAFF.

The chain employs TRBV11-2 and TRBJ1-1; D is perhaps TRBD1 (6 bases). The CDR3 length is 15 residues. The germline V gene encodes CDR1 SGHAT and CDR2 FQNNGV. Trimming took off 1 base at V and 0 bases at J, with 9 bases between the two ends. In nucleotides, the CDR3 is TGTGCCAGCAGCTTAGTGGGACAACTGAACACTGAAGCTTTCTTT. Translating gives CASSLVGQLNTEAFF.